One and the same sample provided the 23 T cell receptor beta chains below, sequenced in a study of response to subunit inactivated influenza vaccine. TCRdb reanalysed the RT-PCR reads using MiXCR and keeps one entry per CDR3 protein. Among under 800,000 distinct CDR3 sequences listed, about 15% were seen once. The sample in question was PBMCs from blood, obtained less than 15 days before vaccination. The receptors were gathered from a man aged 45-60 years who received an inactivated influenza vaccine.

As DNA, the CDR3 is TGTGCCAGCAGTCGACCGGGACAGGGGCGTTACGAGCAGTACTTC. Its protein is CASSRPGQGRYEQYF. The chain recombines TRBV16 with TRBJ2-7, with TRBD1 identical over 10 bases. Germline V gene lookup returns CDR1 KGHSY and CDR2 FQNENV. J gave up 4 bases and V 6 bases, and 9 bases lay outside the gene matches. The CDR3 loop spans 15 amino acids. Variable domain in full (rest from reference TRBV16 and TRBJ2-7): GEEVAQTPKHLVRGEGQKAKLYCAPIKGHSYVFWYQQVLKNEFKFLISFQNENVFDETGMPKERFSAKCLPNSPCSLEIQATKLEDSAVYFCASSRPGQGRYEQYFGPGTRLTVT.

The chain couples TRBV28 to TRBJ2-6, with D possibly being TRBD1 (7 bases). The CDR3 is 16 amino acids. Trimming took 8 bases from V and 0 from J, leaving 14 bases between them. CDR1 and CDR2 from the germline V gene are MDHEN and SYDVKM. The CDR3 here is CASGGTAPSGANVLTF. The CDR3 nucleotides read TGTGCCAGCGGAGGGACAGCCCCCTCTGGGGCCAACGTCCTGACTTTC. The full variable domain, rest sourced from reference TRBV28 and TRBJ2-6, is DVKVTQSSRYLVKRTGEKVFLECVQDMDHENMFWYRQDPGLGLRLIYFSYDVKMKEKGDIPEGYSVSREKKERFSLILESASTNQTSMYLCASGGTAPSGANVLTFGAGSRLTVL.

The CDR3 region is CASSFTPSGTDTQYF. Here the CDR3 DNA reads TGTGCCAGCAGCTTTACCCCTTCAGGCACAGATACGCAGTATTTT. The chain uses TRBV5-6 and TRBJ2-3, with D unresolved. The V and J ends lost 2 bases and 1 base respectively, with 11 bases between them. The length of the CDR3 is 15 residues. Germline V gene lookup returns CDR1 SGHDT and CDR2 YYEEEE.

The rearrangement joins TRBV18 to TRBJ2-1; the D gene is possibly TRBD1 (5 bases). This CDR3 contains 12 residues. Germline lookup yields CDR1 KGHSH and CDR2 LQKENI. The V end lost 5 bases, the J end lost 9 bases, and 11 bases lay between the germline ends. CDR3 protein: CASSVITGEQFF. For the CDR3, the DNA is TGTGCCAGCTCAGTTATAACAGGTGAGCAGTTCTTC.

This clonotype was recorded at least ten times. V gene TRBV12-3 or TRBV12-4 combines with J gene TRBJ2-7; 10 bases match TRBD1. Trimming cost V 6 bases and J 8 bases; bases outside gene matches: 16. The CDR3 spans 16 residues. This chain's CDR3 is CASSSGTGVLEIKQYF. CDR3 in DNA: TGTGCCAGCAGCTCCGGGACAGGGGTTTTAGAGATCAAGCAGTACTTC.

J is TRBJ1-6 and V is TRBV27; no firm D call. V was trimmed by 1 base and J by 8 bases, leaving 9 bases between them. In germline, CDR1 is MNHEY, CDR2 SMNVEV (reference sequence). The CDR3 consists of 14 residues. The CDR3 region has the DNA TGTGCCAGCAGTTTATATCGTGGAGATTCACCCCTCCACTTT. Translating it yields CASSLYRGDSPLHF.

The chain recombines TRBV4-3 with TRBJ2-6, with 9 bases aligning to TRBD2. With 3 bases clipped from V and 1 base from J, the junction kept 13 bases outside the gene matches. In germline, CDR1 is LGHNA, CDR2 YSLEER. This CDR3 contains 20 residues. Here the CDR3 reads CASSQEAGTSFLSGANVLTF. The CDR3 DNA sequence: TGCGCCAGCAGCCAGGAGGCGGGGACTAGCTTCTTGTCTGGGGCCAACGTCCTGACTTTC.

This clonotype was observed a few times. The chain is built from TRBV5-1 and TRBJ2-7, with D perhaps TRBD2 (6 bases). Trimming removed 7 bases at V and 5 bases at J, with 13 bases between. Germline loops: CDR1 SGHRS, CDR2 YFSETQ. This CDR3 comprises 12 residues. The DNA of the CDR3 is TGCGCCAGCGGACGGGGAGGAGACGAGCAGTACTTC. Translating it yields CASGRGGDEQYF. The full variable domain, in which reference TRBV5-1 and TRBJ2-7 provide the parts outside the CDR3, is KAGVTQTPRYLIKTRGQQVTLSCSPISGHRSVSWYQQTPGQGLQFLFEYFSETQRNKGNFPGRFSGRQFSNSRSEMNVSTLELGDSALYLCASGRGGDEQYFGPGTRLTVT.

This clonotype was recorded a few times. The rearrangement uses TRBV27 and TRBJ2-2; D is unclear. The V gene lost 8 bases and the J gene lost 8 bases, with 15 bases spanning the gap. Germline lookup yields CDR1 MNHEY and CDR2 SMNVEV (reference sequence). The CDR3 is made up of 13 amino acids. The CDR3 DNA reads TGTGCCAGCCGATTCGTAGGGATTGGGGAGCTGTTTTTT. It is translated as CASRFVGIGELFF.

This clonotype was observed a few times. V usage is TRBV6-2 or TRBV6-3 and J usage is TRBJ1-5, with a tentative D call TRBD1 (6 bases). V was pared by 8 bases and J by 1 base, with 30 bases between. CDR1 and CDR2 (germline): MNHEY, SVGEGT. The CDR3 contains 20 residues. The CDR3 DNA follows: TGTGCCAGCGGACCACTCCCGAATCAATTCGGGGGGCCGAGCAATCAGCCCCAGCATTTT. Amino acids: CASGPLPNQFGGPSNQPQHF.

This clonotype occurred a few times. The V and J genes are TRBV28 and TRBJ2-3, with a tentative D call TRBD2 (6 bases). The CDR3 runs 19 residues. Looked up from germline, CDR1 is MDHEN and CDR2 is SYDVKM. V was shortened by 3 bases and J by 0 bases, with 22 bases between the two germline ends. CDR3 in DNA: TGTGCCAGCAGTTTGGAGGGTTTTAACGGTCGCCCTAGCACAGATACGCAGTATTTT. Its protein product is CASSLEGFNGRPSTDTQYF.

The V call is TRBV7-9, the J call TRBJ2-5; D is ambiguous. Germline V gives CDR1 SEHNR, CDR2 FQNEAQ (reference sequence). CDR3 length equals 14 residues. V gave up 0 bases and J gave up 4 bases, with 9 bases separating them. The DNA of the CDR3 is TGTGCCAGCAGCTTAGCCCCGGGTGCAGAGACCCAGTACTTC. Amino acids: CASSLAPGAETQYF.

This clonotype has more than one count but fewer than ten. The chain has TRBV24-1 and TRBJ2-1; maybe TRBD2 (5 bases). The CDR3 contains 16 residues. From germline, CDR1 is KGHDR and CDR2 SFDVKD. V dropped 3 bases and J dropped 2 bases, with 13 bases sitting between them. CDR3 coding DNA: TGTGCCACCAGTGATCCCGGCCCGGGGACCTACAATGAGCAGTTCTTC. Translation gives CATSDPGPGTYNEQFF.

The sample holds a few counts of this clonotype. This chain connects TRBV20-1 to TRBJ2-1; the match to TRBD2 covers 13 bases. V lost 1 base to trimming and J lost 3 bases; unmatched junction nucleotides: 6. Germline V CDR1 and CDR2: DFQATT, SNEGSKA (reference sequence). This CDR3 comprises 17 residues. The CDR3 spells CSARVSGTSGDYNEQFF. The CDR3 DNA is TGCAGTGCTAGAGTTAGCGGGACTAGCGGGGACTACAATGAGCAGTTCTTC.

This clonotype showed up just a few times. The chain combines TRBV20-1 with TRBJ2-7, with D possibly being TRBD1 (5 bases). In germline, CDR1 is DFQATT, CDR2 SNEGSKA (reference sequence). The CDR3 spans 12 residues. The V gene lost 7 bases and the J gene lost 3 bases, with 13 bases spanning the gap. The CDR3 sequence: CSVSQGSYEQYF. CDR3 DNA sequence: TGCAGTGTCAGCCAGGGTAGCTACGAGCAGTACTTC.

This clonotype showed up just a few times. The V and J genes are TRBV3-1 and TRBJ1-1; D remains unclear. This CDR3 is 13 amino acids long. V shed 2 bases and J shed 3 bases, with 7 bases lying between them. Per the germline V gene, CDR1 is LGHDT and CDR2 is YNNKEL (reference sequence). The CDR3 here is CASSQQVYTEAFF. The CDR3 region has the DNA TGTGCCAGCAGCCAACAGGTTTACACTGAAGCTTTCTTT. The variable domain in full, with the rest retrieved from reference TRBV3-1 and TRBJ1-1, is DTAVSQTPKYLVTQMGNDKSIKCEQNLGHDTMYWYKQDSKKFLKIMFSYNNKELIINETVPNRFSPKSPDKAHLNLHINSLELGDSAVYFCASSQQVYTEAFFGQGTRLTVV.

The rearrangement joins TRBV29-1 to TRBJ2-6; unclear D gene. The germline gives CDR1 SQVTM, CDR2 ANQGSEA. Deletions cut 4 bases from V and 0 bases from J, with 10 bases between. This CDR3 region has 15 residues. The CDR3 spells CSVVATRSGANVLTF. The DNA for the CDR3 is TGCAGCGTTGTGGCGACCCGCTCTGGGGCCAACGTCCTGACTTTC.

For this clonotype: The junction departs from the called germline gene at one end, perhaps through a read error. V is TRBV7-9 and J is TRBJ2-1, with 10 bases lining up with TRBD2. There are 17 residues in the CDR3. Germline V CDR1 and CDR2: SEHNR, FQNEAQ (reference sequence). The CDR3 sequence: CVSSISDVLAGSNEQFF. CDR3 DNA: TGTGTCAGCAGCATTAGCGATGTACTAGCGGGGTCTAATGAGCAGTTCTTC.

The DNA of the CDR3 is TGTGCCAGCAGTTACTCCTCGGGACTTTACAATGAGCAGTTCTTC. Translation gives CASSYSSGLYNEQFF. This chain uses TRBV6-5 with TRBJ2-1; tentatively, D is TRBD2 (6 bases). Trimming left V 0 bases short and J 4 bases short, with 10 bases between. This CDR3 spans 15 amino acids. Germline-derived CDR1 and CDR2 are MNHEY and SVGAGI.

This clonotype occurred a few times. V gene TRBV28 combines with J gene TRBJ2-4; D possibly uses TRBD1 or TRBD2 (6 bases each). The V end was cut by 2 bases, the J end by 8 bases, with 10 bases between. Germline lookup yields CDR1 MDHEN and CDR2 SYDVKM. The CDR3 length is 13 residues. CDR3 in amino acids: CASSLVGGHIQYF. In DNA form, the CDR3 reads TGTGCCAGCAGTTTAGTTGGGGGGCACATTCAGTACTTC.

This clonotype was observed at least ten times. The chain carries TRBV11-1 and TRBJ2-5, with D tentatively TRBD1 (6 bases). V shed 4 bases and J shed 1 base, with 22 bases lying between them. The CDR3 extends over 18 amino acids. CDR1 and CDR2 from the germline V gene are SGHAT and FQDESV (reference sequence). Here the CDR3 DNA reads TGTGCCAGCAGCTATAACGCCCGGACAGCACGACTCCAAGAGACCCAGTACTTC. Protein product: CASSYNARTARLQETQYF.

This clonotype has a handful of counts. The V gene is TRBV7-9, the J gene TRBJ2-5; no reliable D call. The V and J ends lost 3 bases and 5 bases respectively, with 10 bases between them. CDR3 size: 13 residues. The germline CDR1 and CDR2 sequences are SEHNR and FQNEAQ (reference sequence). The CDR3 bases are TGTGCCAGCAGCTTCAACTACGGGGAGACCCAGTACTTC. Its translation: CASSFNYGETQYF.

This clonotype has ten or more counts. The gene calls are TRBV5-1 and TRBJ1-1, with D possibly being TRBD1 (5 bases). CDR1 and CDR2 from the germline V gene are SGHRS and YFSETQ. The V gene lost 4 bases and the J gene lost 4 bases, with 17 bases spanning the gap. This CDR3 spans 15 amino acids. CDR3 sequence reads: CASSQTGTGGTEAFF. The CDR3 coding sequence is TGCGCCAGCAGCCAAACCGGGACGGGGGGCACTGAAGCTTTCTTT.